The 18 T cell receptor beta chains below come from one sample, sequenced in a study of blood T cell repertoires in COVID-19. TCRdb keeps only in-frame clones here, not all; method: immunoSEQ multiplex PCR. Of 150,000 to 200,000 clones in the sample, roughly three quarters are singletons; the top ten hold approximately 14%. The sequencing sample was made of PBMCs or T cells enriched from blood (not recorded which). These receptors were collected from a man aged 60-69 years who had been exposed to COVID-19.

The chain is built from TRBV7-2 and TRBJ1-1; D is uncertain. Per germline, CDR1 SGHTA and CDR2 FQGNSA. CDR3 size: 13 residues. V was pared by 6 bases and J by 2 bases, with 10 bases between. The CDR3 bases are TGTGCCAGCAGTGTTACAGAAAACACTGAAGCTTTCTTT. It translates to CASSVTENTEAFF.

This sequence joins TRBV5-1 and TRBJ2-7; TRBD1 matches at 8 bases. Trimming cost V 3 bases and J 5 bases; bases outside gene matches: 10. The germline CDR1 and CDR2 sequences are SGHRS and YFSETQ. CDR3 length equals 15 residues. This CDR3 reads CASSYPTGDPHEQYF. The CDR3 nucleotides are TGCGCCAGCAGCTACCCGACAGGGGATCCCCACGAGCAGTACTTC.

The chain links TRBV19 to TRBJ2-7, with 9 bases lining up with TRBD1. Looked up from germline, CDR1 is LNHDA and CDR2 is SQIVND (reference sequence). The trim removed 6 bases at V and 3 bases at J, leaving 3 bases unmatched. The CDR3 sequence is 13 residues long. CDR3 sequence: CASRGDRVYEQYF. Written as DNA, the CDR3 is TGTGCCAGTAGGGGGGACAGGGTCTACGAGCAGTACTTC.

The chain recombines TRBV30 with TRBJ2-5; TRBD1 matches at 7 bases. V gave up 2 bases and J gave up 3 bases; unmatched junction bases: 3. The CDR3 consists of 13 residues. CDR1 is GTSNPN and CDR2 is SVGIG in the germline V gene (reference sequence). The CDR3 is CAWSSGTEETQYF. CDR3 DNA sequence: TGTGCCTGGAGTTCCGGGACAGAAGAGACCCAGTACTTC.

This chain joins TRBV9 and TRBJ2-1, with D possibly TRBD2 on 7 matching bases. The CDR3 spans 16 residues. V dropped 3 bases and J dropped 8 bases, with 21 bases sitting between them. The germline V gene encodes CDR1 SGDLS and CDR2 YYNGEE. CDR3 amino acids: CASSGPLGGGIDEQFF. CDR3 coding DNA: TGTGCCAGCAGCGGCCCCCTAGGGGGAGGGATAGATGAGCAGTTCTTC.

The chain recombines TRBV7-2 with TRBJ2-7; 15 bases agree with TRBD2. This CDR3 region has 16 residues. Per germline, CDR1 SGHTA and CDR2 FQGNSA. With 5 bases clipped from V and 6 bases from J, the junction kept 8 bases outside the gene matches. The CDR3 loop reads CASSRRTSGRAREQYF. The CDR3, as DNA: TGTGCCAGCAGCCGCCGGACTAGCGGGAGGGCTCGCGAGCAGTACTTC.

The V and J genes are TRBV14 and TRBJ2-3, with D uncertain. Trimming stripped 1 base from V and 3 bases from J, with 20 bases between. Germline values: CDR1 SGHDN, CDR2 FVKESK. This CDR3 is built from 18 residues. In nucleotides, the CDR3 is TGTGCCAGCAGCCAAGTCCCATTCTTTGGCGTGGAGACAGATACGCAGTATTTT. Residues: CASSQVPFFGVETDTQYF.

Here the CDR3 reads CASSFNRGYEQYF. The CDR3 region has the DNA TGCGCCAGCAGCTTTAACAGGGGTTACGAGCAGTACTTC. V usage is TRBV5-1 and J usage is TRBJ2-7; 7 bases are a match to TRBD1. In germline, CDR1 is SGHRS, CDR2 YFSETQ. The CDR3 totals 13 residues. J lost 4 bases, V lost 2 bases, and 3 bases had no gene match.

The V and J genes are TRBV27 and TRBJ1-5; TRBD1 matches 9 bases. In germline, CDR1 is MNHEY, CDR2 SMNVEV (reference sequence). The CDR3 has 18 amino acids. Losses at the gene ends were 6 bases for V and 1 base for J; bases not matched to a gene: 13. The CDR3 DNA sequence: TGTGCCAGCAGAAGGGGGACAGGGTCTCCAGCAAGCAATCAGCCCCAGCATTTT. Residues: CASRRGTGSPASNQPQHF.

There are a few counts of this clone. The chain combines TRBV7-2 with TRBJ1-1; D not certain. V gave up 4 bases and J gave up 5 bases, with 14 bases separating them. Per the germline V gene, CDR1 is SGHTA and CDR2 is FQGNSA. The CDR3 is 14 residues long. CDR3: CASSSRTRRTEAFF. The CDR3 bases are TGTGCCAGCAGCTCACGGACCAGGAGGACTGAAGCTTTCTTT. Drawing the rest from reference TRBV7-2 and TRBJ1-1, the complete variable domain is GAGVSQSPSNKVTEKGKDVELRCDPISGHTALYWYRQSLGQGLEFLIYFQGNSAPDKSGLPSDRFSAERTGGSVSTLTIQRTQQEDSAVYLCASSSRTRRTEAFFGQGTRLTVV.

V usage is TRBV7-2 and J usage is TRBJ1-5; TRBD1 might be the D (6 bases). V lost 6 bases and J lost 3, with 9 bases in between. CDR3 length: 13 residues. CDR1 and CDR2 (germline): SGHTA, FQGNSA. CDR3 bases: TGTGCCAGCAGGAAGGGGGACAATCAGCCCCAGCATTTT. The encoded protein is CASRKGDNQPQHF.

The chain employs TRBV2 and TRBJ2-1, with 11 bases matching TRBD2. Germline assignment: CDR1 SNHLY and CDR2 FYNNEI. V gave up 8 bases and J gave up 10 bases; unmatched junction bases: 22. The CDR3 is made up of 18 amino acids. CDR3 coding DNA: TGTGCCAGCCAGGGGGCTAGCGGGAGGTATACCGGGAGTGGGGAGCAGTTCTTC. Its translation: CASQGASGRYTGSGEQFF. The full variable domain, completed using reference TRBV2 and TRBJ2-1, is EPEVTQTPSHQVTQMGQEVILRCVPISNHLYFYWYRQILGQKVEFLVSFYNNEISEKSEIFDDQFSVERPDGSNFTLKIRSTKLEDSAMYFCASQGASGRYTGSGEQFFGPGTRLTVL.

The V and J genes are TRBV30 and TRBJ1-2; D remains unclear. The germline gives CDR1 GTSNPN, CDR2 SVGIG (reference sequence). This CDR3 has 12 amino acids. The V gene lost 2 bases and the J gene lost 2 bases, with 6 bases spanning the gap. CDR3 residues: CAWSPVNYGYTF. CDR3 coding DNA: TGTGCCTGGAGTCCCGTGAACTATGGCTACACCTTC.

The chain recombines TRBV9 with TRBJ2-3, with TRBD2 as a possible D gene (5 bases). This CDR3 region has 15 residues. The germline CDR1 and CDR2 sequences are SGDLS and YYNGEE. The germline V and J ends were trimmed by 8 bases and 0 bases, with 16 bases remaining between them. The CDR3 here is CASGSADGSTDTQYF. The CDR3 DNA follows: TGTGCCAGTGGATCAGCGGACGGGAGCACAGATACGCAGTATTTT.

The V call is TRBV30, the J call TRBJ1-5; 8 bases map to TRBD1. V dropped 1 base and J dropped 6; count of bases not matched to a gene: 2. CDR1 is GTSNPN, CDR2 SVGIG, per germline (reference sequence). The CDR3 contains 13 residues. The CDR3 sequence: CAWSAQGAQPQHF. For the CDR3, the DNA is TGTGCCTGGAGTGCCCAGGGGGCTCAGCCCCAGCATTTT.

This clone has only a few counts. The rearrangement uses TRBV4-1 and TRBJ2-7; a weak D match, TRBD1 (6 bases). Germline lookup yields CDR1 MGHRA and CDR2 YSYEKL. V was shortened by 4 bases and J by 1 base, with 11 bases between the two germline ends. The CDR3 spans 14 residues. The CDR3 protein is CASSPEQGSYEQYF. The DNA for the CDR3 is TGCGCCAGCAGCCCGGAACAGGGTTCCTACGAGCAGTACTTC.

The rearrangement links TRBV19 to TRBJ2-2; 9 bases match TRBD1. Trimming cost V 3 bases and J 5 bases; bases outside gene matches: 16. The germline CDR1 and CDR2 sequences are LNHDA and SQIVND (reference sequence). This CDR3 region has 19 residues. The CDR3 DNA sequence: TGTGCCAGTAGTATTCTTTCGGGACAGGGCATGACGTGGACCGGGGAGCTGTTTTTT. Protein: CASSILSGQGMTWTGELFF. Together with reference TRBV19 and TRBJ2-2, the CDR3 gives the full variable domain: DGGITQSPKYLFRKEGQNVTLSCEQNLNHDAMYWYRQDPGQGLRLIYYSQIVNDFQKGDIAEGYSVSREKKESFPLTVTSAQKNPTAFYLCASSILSGQGMTWTGELFFGEGSRLTVL.

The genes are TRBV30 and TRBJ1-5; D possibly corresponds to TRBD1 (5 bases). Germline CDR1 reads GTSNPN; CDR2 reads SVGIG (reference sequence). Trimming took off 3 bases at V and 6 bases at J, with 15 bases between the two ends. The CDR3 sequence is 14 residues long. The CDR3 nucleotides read TGTGCCTGGAGAGATACAGGTCAAGTTCAGCCCCAGCATTTT. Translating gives CAWRDTGQVQPQHF.